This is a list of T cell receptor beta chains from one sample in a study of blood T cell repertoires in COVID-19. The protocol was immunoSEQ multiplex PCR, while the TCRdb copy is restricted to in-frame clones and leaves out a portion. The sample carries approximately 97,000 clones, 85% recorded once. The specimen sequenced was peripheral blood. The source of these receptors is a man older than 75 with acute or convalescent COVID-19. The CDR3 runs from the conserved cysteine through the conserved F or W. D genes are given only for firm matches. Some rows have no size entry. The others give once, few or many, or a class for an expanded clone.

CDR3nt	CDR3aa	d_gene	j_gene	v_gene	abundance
TGTGCCAGCAGCCCGGGGGGGCCTAGCACAGATACGCAGTATTTT	CASSPGGPSTDTQYF	.	TRBJ2-3	TRBV21-1	.
TGTGCCAGCAGTGAACTAGTGGGTAATTCACCCCTCCACTTT	CASSELVGNSPLHF	.	TRBJ1-6	TRBV2	.
TGCAGCGTTCGAATGGGGGAGGGGAACACTGAAGCTTTCTTT	CSVRMGEGNTEAFF	.	TRBJ1-1	TRBV29-1	.
TGTGCCATCAGGAGTGGAGCGGGAGGTGTCCGCGAGCAGTACTTC	CAIRSGAGGVREQYF	TRBD2	TRBJ2-7	TRBV10-3	.
TGCAGTGCTAGTAGCCTAGCGGGGGCCACAGATACGCAGTATTTT	CSASSLAGATDTQYF	TRBD2	TRBJ2-3	TRBV20-1	.
TGTGCCAGCAGTTCCCCAGGGGGCGCGGGTTACAATGAGCAGTTCTTC	CASSSPGGAGYNEQFF	TRBD1	TRBJ2-1	TRBV28	.
TGTGCCAGCACCAGAGGGCAGCCCCCCCTCGGCGAGCAGTACTTC	CASTRGQPPLGEQYF	.	TRBJ2-7	TRBV6-5	.
TGTGCCAGCAGCCCGGGACAGCTTAACTATGGCTACACCTTC	CASSPGQLNYGYTF	TRBD1	TRBJ1-2	TRBV5-6	once
TGTGCCAGCAGCCAGGCGACAGGGAACTATGGCTACACCTTC	CASSQATGNYGYTF	TRBD1	TRBJ1-2	TRBV4-2	.
TGTGCCTGGAGGGGAGGGGGTGTGAACACCGGGGAGCTGTTTTTT	CAWRGGGVNTGELFF	.	TRBJ2-2	TRBV30	.
TGTGCCAGCAGCCAAGATCGACTAGCGGGAGGGGAGACCCAGTACTTC	CASSQDRLAGGETQYF	TRBD2	TRBJ2-5	TRBV14	.
TGTGCCAGCAGCGTAGAAGATGTTAGCGGAACCGCGAACACCGGGGAGCTGTTTTTT	CASSVEDVSGTANTGELFF	.	TRBJ2-2	TRBV9	.
TGTGCCAGCAGCAAAGCTAGCGGGTTTTACAATGAGCAGTTCTTC	CASSKASGFYNEQFF	.	TRBJ2-1	TRBV21-1	.
TGTGCCAGCAGTTATTTCCAGGATAATGAAAAACTGTTTTTT	CASSYFQDNEKLFF	.	TRBJ1-4	TRBV6-5	.
TGTGCCAGCATCCAACGGGCTGGGGCCAACGTCCTGACTTTC	CASIQRAGANVLTF	.	TRBJ2-6	TRBV7-2	.
TGTGCCAGCAGTTCGTATCCGGAGAGGGTGGTTTACGAGCAGTACTTC	CASSSYPERVVYEQYF	.	TRBJ2-7	TRBV27	.
TGTGCCAGTAGTATAGCTGGGGGCGCGAACACCGGGGAGCTGTTTTTT	CASSIAGGANTGELFF	.	TRBJ2-2	TRBV19	.
TGTGCCAGCTCCCCCCGACAGGGTTTCGGGGAGCTGTTTTTT	CASSPRQGFGELFF	TRBD1	TRBJ2-2	TRBV18	few
TGTGCCAGCAGCTTGCAATTGGGGCCTAGCTCCTACGAGCAGTACTTC	CASSLQLGPSSYEQYF	.	TRBJ2-7	TRBV5-6	.
TGTGCCAGCTCACCCGGACAGGGTTACACTGAAGCTTTCTTT	CASSPGQGYTEAFF	TRBD1	TRBJ1-1	TRBV18	.
TGTGCCAGCAGCCCAGGACAGTACTCTGGGGCCAACGTCCTGACTTTC	CASSPGQYSGANVLTF	.	TRBJ2-6	TRBV13	.
TGTGCCAGCAGCTCTGGCCGAGGGTTCGTAGCTTTCTTT	CASSSGRGFVAFF	.	TRBJ1-1	TRBV7-2	many
TGTGCCAGCTGCCTTGGAACAGGCCCTCCTGGAAACACCATATATTTT	CASCLGTGPPGNTIYF	.	TRBJ1-3	TRBV28	once
TGTGCCAGCAGCCCGGCGGAGGTACGGAATACGCAGTATTTT	CASSPAEVRNTQYF	.	TRBJ2-3	TRBV11-2	.
TGTGCCAGTAGTACTCTGACTAGCGGGAGCCTAGGGGAGCAGTACTTC	CASSTLTSGSLGEQYF	TRBD2	TRBJ2-7	TRBV19	.
TGTGCCACCAGTAAGGGGCTAGGTGAAAAACTGTTTTTT	CATSKGLGEKLFF	.	TRBJ1-4	TRBV24-1	once
TGTGCCAGCAGGCCGACAGGGGGAAATGGCTACACCTTC	CASRPTGGNGYTF	TRBD1	TRBJ1-2	TRBV28	few
TGTGCCAGCAGTGCCTTGGGGGGGTATAATGGCTACACCTTC	CASSALGGYNGYTF	.	TRBJ1-2	TRBV28	.
TGTGCCAGCAGCTTGGGCCAGGATCCTCGAAGCCACTATGGCTACACCTTC	CASSLGQDPRSHYGYTF	.	TRBJ1-2	TRBV5-4	.
TGTGCCAGCAGTCGGACAGGGGGCGGTCAGCCCCAGCATTTT	CASSRTGGGQPQHF	TRBD1	TRBJ1-5	TRBV6-5	.
TGTGCCAGCAGCCCCCTCAACCCAGCGGGAGGGCAAGAGACCCAGTACTTC	CASSPLNPAGGQETQYF	TRBD2	TRBJ2-5	TRBV3-1/TRBV3-2	.
TGTGCCAGTAGTTTACAGGGGGCTCAGCCCCAGCATTTT	CASSLQGAQPQHF	TRBD1	TRBJ1-5	TRBV19	.
TGCGCCAGCAGCGGAACAGGACAGGGTAATGAAAAACTGTTTTTT	CASSGTGQGNEKLFF	TRBD1	TRBJ1-4	TRBV5-1	once
TGTGCCAGCAGTGAACTCAGGGTAGACTACAATGAGCAGTTCTTC	CASSELRVDYNEQFF	.	TRBJ2-1	TRBV2	.
TGTGCCAGCAGCTTAGCAGGGGGAGCCTACGAGCAGTACTTC	CASSLAGGAYEQYF	.	TRBJ2-7	TRBV11-1	.
TGTGCCAGCAGAGACAGACAAGCAACTAATGAAAAACTGTTTTTT	CASRDRQATNEKLFF	.	TRBJ1-4	TRBV6-6	once
TGCGCCAGCAGCCTCGCGACTAGCGGGGCCTACAATGAGCAGTTCTTC	CASSLATSGAYNEQFF	TRBD2	TRBJ2-1	TRBV4-1	.
TGCAGTGCTAGTCAAATACAGGAAAATAGCAATCAGCCCCAGCATTTT	CSASQIQENSNQPQHF	.	TRBJ1-5	TRBV20-1	.
TGTGCCAGCAGTGAATCAGGGGTGGGTGAAAAACTGTTTTTT	CASSESGVGEKLFF	.	TRBJ1-4	TRBV25-1	.
TGCAGTGTCACTAGGGAGACCCAGTACTTC	CSVTRETQYF	.	TRBJ2-5	TRBV20-1	.